This TCR beta chain was sequenced for a study of vaccination effects on CD4 cells after COVID-19. For the study at large: Viral peptide pool expansion of antigen-specific CD4+ T cells preceded sequencing in the ViraFEST assay.

The CDR3 is 14 residues long. V lost 10 bases, J lost 2 bases, and 14 bases lay in between. Germline V gene lookup returns CDR1 LNHDA and CDR2 SQIVND (reference sequence). Sequencing used immunoSEQ multiplex PCR; TCRdb keeps in-frame clones, though not all of them. The sample records about 74,000 clones, 77% being singletons. Isolating CD4+ T cells followed approximately ten days of culture. This clone was observed once. Its antigen is undetermined. The gene calls are TRBV19 and TRBJ1-4, with TRBD1 as a possible D gene (5 bases). The sample here was CD4+ T cells from PBMCs cultured without peptide, taken before COVID-19 vaccination. The sequence was obtained from a human donor who received a COVID-19 vaccine. CDR3 sequence: CATREAGTNEKLFF. In DNA form, the CDR3 reads TGTGCCACAAGGGAGGCAGGGACTAATGAAAAACTGTTTTTT.